These 8 T cell receptor beta chains originate from one sample sequenced in a study of T cell responses to AZD1222 COVID-19 vaccine. The repertoire was sequenced with immunoSEQ multiplex PCR; TCRdb's copy has only in-frame clones and lacks some. The data show about 160,000 clones, with approximately 89% seen just once and around 4.4% held by the top ten. The sample consisted of peripheral blood, taken on day 0 of AZD1222 vaccination. The source of these receptors is an adult in good health.

The chain carries TRBV6-1 and TRBJ1-5; possibly TRBD1 for D (5 bases). V was shortened by 1 base and J by 3 bases, with 13 bases between the two germline ends. The germline V gene encodes CDR1 MNHNS and CDR2 SASEGT. There are 16 residues in the CDR3. CDR3 sequence (DNA): TGTGCCAGCAGTGAAGGCCCGTGGGGGATCAATCAGCCCCAGCATTTT. Protein product: CASSEGPWGINQPQHF.

The V gene is TRBV5-1, the J gene TRBJ2-3; TRBD2 is a possible D gene (6 bases). The germline V and J ends were trimmed by 4 bases and 2 bases, with 23 bases remaining between them. Germline V gene data show CDR1 as SGHRS and CDR2 as YFSETQ. CDR3 length: 18 amino acids. Here the CDR3 reads CASSGTGLRLPDTDTQYF. The DNA for the CDR3 is TGCGCCAGCAGCGGGACGGGACTTCGCTTACCCGACACAGATACGCAGTATTTT.

The CDR3 coding sequence is TGCAGTGCTAGACATGGAGATACGCAGTATTTT. It codes for CSARHGDTQYF. The chain carries TRBV20-1 and TRBJ2-3; D not certain. The CDR3 runs to 11 residues. CDR1 and CDR2 from the germline V gene are DFQATT and SNEGSKA (reference sequence). The V end was cut by 2 bases, the J end by 5 bases, with 5 bases between.

The rearrangement uses TRBV2 and TRBJ2-5; 8 bases are a match to TRBD1. The germline gives CDR1 SNHLY, CDR2 FYNNEI. The CDR3 covers 14 residues. The ends lost 4 bases at V and 6 bases at J; junction bases unmatched: 7. DNA for the CDR3: TGTGCCAGCAGTGCCCGGACAGGGTTGAAGACCCAGTACTTC. Residues: CASSARTGLKTQYF.

The V gene is TRBV5-1, the J gene TRBJ2-2; D is uncertain. V lost 4 bases and J lost 5, with 12 bases in between. The CDR3 is made up of 14 amino acids. CDR1 SGHRS and CDR2 YFSETQ come from the germline V gene. This CDR3 reads CASSPAPFTGELFF. CDR3 coding DNA: TGCGCCAGCAGCCCTGCCCCCTTTACCGGGGAGCTGTTTTTT. Drawing the rest from reference TRBV5-1 and TRBJ2-2, the complete variable domain is KAGVTQTPRYLIKTRGQQVTLSCSPISGHRSVSWYQQTPGQGLQFLFEYFSETQRNKGNFPGRFSGRQFSNSRSEMNVSTLELGDSALYLCASSPAPFTGELFFGEGSRLTVL.

This clone was picked up one time. This sequence joins TRBV11-2 and TRBJ2-5; 9 bases line up with TRBD1. The trim removed 1 base at V and 5 bases at J, leaving 5 bases unmatched. CDR1 and CDR2 from the germline V gene are SGHAT and FQNNGV. The CDR3 extends over 15 amino acids. CDR3: CASSLGDRAAETQYF. The CDR3 DNA is TGTGCCAGCAGCTTAGGGGACAGGGCTGCGGAGACCCAGTACTTC.

The rearrangement uses TRBV19 and TRBJ1-1, with TRBD1 identical over 9 bases. Germline assignment: CDR1 LNHDA and CDR2 SQIVND (reference sequence). There are 14 residues in the CDR3. Trimming removed 5 bases from V and 7 bases from J; junction bases left unmatched: 8. This CDR3 reads CASSYGGQGNEAFF. The CDR3 DNA sequence: TGTGCCAGTAGTTATGGGGGACAGGGTAATGAAGCTTTCTTT.

The chain couples TRBV10-3 to TRBJ2-2, with D tentatively TRBD2 (6 bases). The germline V gene has CDR1 ENHRY and CDR2 SYGVKD. Deletions cut 5 bases from V and 1 base from J, with 11 bases between. The CDR3 is 15 amino acids. As DNA, the CDR3 is TGTGCCATCAGTCCCGGAGGGATGAACACCGGGGAGCTGTTTTTT. This sequence encodes CAISPGGMNTGELFF.